The 26 T cell receptor beta chains below come from one sample, sequenced in a study of blood T cell repertoires in COVID-19. The method was immunoSEQ multiplex PCR; TCRdb's version includes in-frame clones alone and lacks a portion of them. Of tens of thousands of clones in the sample, approximately 86% were seen once. The sequenced material came from peripheral blood. These receptor sequences come from a human donor in a cohort sampled during active COVID-19.

The rearrangement links TRBV30 to TRBJ1-5, with D hard to call. Trimming took 1 base from V and 5 from J, leaving 6 bases between them. There are 12 residues in the CDR3. CDR1 and CDR2 from the germline V gene are GTSNPN and SVGIG (reference sequence). The CDR3 here is CAWSATDQPQHF. In DNA, the CDR3 is TGTGCCTGGAGTGCTACAGATCAGCCCCAGCATTTT.

This rearrangement joins TRBV12-3 or TRBV12-4 to TRBJ1-1, with a weak D call TRBD1 (6 bases). This CDR3 comprises 12 residues. The germline V and J ends were trimmed by 6 bases and 9 bases, with 14 bases remaining between them. The CDR3 here is CASRTRGKQAFF. CDR3 sequence (DNA): TGTGCCAGCAGAACGAGGGGGAAGCAAGCTTTCTTT.

To note about this clone: A read error may produce the germline difference seen at one junction end. The rearrangement links TRBV7-8 to TRBJ2-5, with TRBD2 identical over 8 bases. CDR1 and CDR2 from the germline V gene are SGHVS and FQNEAQ. The CDR3 totals 15 residues. CDR3 sequence (DNA): TGTGCCAGCAGCAGCCAACTAGCGGTTAAAGAGACCAAGTACTTC. The encoded protein is CASSSQLAVKETKYF.

This rearrangement joins TRBV4-1 to TRBJ2-2, with D maybe TRBD1 (6 bases). Trimming stripped 2 bases from V and 7 bases from J, with 29 bases between. CDR1 and CDR2 from the germline V gene are MGHRA and YSYEKL. This CDR3 is 20 amino acids long. CDR3 bases: TGCGCCAGCAGCCAACCCGACGGGACATCACACACACACTACCTCGGGGAGCTGTTTTTT. Residues: CASSQPDGTSHTHYLGELFF.

This sequence joins TRBV7-9 and TRBJ1-6; D remains ambiguous. The germline gives CDR1 SEHNR, CDR2 FQNEAQ (reference sequence). This CDR3 contains 14 residues. V was cut by 5 bases and J by 8 bases, with 13 bases left in between. DNA of the CDR3: TGTGCCAGCAGCCAGAATCCCCAGGATTCACCCCTCCACTTT. It yields the protein CASSQNPQDSPLHF.

This rearrangement joins TRBV7-3 to TRBJ2-5; TRBD2 aligns across 7 bases. The CDR3 has 15 residues. CDR1 is SGHTA and CDR2 is FQGTGA in the germline V gene. V trimming: 5 bases; J trimming: 5 bases; junction bases outside the gene matches: 11. Here the CDR3 DNA reads TGTGCCAGCAGCGTCGGGACTACCCGGGGGGAGACCCAGTACTTC. It codes for CASSVGTTRGETQYF.

V and J are TRBV30 and TRBJ1-6; no clear D gene. Germline values: CDR1 GTSNPN, CDR2 SVGIG (reference sequence). V was clipped by 3 bases and J by 0 bases, with 9 bases between them. The CDR3 covers 15 residues. For the CDR3, the DNA is TGTGCCTGGAGAGGGAGGAGCTCCTATAATTCACCCCTCCACTTT. It codes for CAWRGRSSYNSPLHF.

The chain joins TRBV5-1 to TRBJ1-1, with D possibly TRBD1 on 5 matching bases. Germline loops: CDR1 SGHRS, CDR2 YFSETQ. V lost 4 bases and J lost 7, with 14 bases in between. The CDR3 loop spans 13 amino acids. The CDR3 bases are TGCGCCAGCAGCGCCAGGACGGGGGGTGAAGCTTTCTTT. Its translation: CASSARTGGEAFF.

This clone was seen a handful of times. The chain couples TRBV7-9 to TRBJ1-3; D is unclear. The CDR3 spans 18 residues. Germline loops: CDR1 SEHNR, CDR2 FQNEAQ (reference sequence). The V gene lost 1 base and the J gene lost 4 bases, with 20 bases spanning the gap. The CDR3 here is CASSLEFLRVGGGNTIYF. In DNA form, the CDR3 reads TGTGCCAGCAGCTTAGAGTTTTTGAGGGTCGGCGGAGGAAACACCATATATTTT. Looking up the rest from reference TRBV7-9 and TRBJ1-3 gives the full variable domain: DTGVSQNPRHKITKRGQNVTFRCDPISEHNRLYWYRQTLGQGPEFLTYFQNEAQLEKSRLLSDRFSAERPKGSFSTLEIQRTEQGDSAMYLCASSLEFLRVGGGNTIYFGEGSWLTVV.

This chain links TRBV5-1 with TRBJ1-2, with D unclear. Germline CDR1 reads SGHRS; CDR2 reads YFSETQ. Between the trimmed V and J ends, which lost 5 bases and 0 bases, there was a span of 17 bases. The length of the CDR3 is 16 residues. This chain's CDR3 is CASRPVGSGSNYGYTF. As DNA, the CDR3 is TGCGCCAGCAGACCGGTGGGCAGCGGTTCTAACTATGGCTACACCTTC.

This chain uses TRBV13 with TRBJ1-6; 7 bases line up with TRBD1. The CDR3 runs 15 residues. Unmatched junction bases numbered 6, after V lost 6 bases and J lost 4 bases. Germline V gives CDR1 PRHDT, CDR2 FYEKMQ (reference sequence). CDR3 residues: CASRQGIGYNSPLHF. CDR3 DNA: TGTGCCAGCAGACAGGGGATCGGTTATAATTCACCCCTCCACTTT. Full variable domain (remainder filled in from reference TRBV13 and TRBJ1-6): AAGVIQSPRHLIKEKRETATLKCYPIPRHDTVYWYQQGPGQDPQFLISFYEKMQSDKGSIPDRFSAQQFSDYHSELNMSSLELGDSALYFCASRQGIGYNSPLHFGNGTRLTVT.

The chain couples TRBV11-2 to TRBJ2-3, with 8 bases lining up with TRBD2. This CDR3 contains 17 residues. Trimming took 1 base from V and 2 from J; bases not matched to a gene: 8. Per the germline V gene, CDR1 is SGHAT and CDR2 is FQNNGV. CDR3 sequence reads: CASSLGLGGAYTDTQYF. The CDR3, as DNA: TGTGCCAGCAGCTTAGGACTCGGGGGGGCCTACACAGATACGCAGTATTTT.

J is TRBJ2-1 and V is TRBV7-8, with 7 bases matching TRBD1. CDR3 length: 15 amino acids. The V segment lost 2 bases and the J segment 6 bases; nucleotides outside the gene matches: 7. The V gene's germline CDR1 is SGHVS and CDR2 FQNEAQ. This CDR3 reads CASSLITGDGNEQFF. In nucleotides, the CDR3 is TGTGCCAGCAGCTTAATTACAGGGGACGGCAATGAGCAGTTCTTC.

This rearrangement joins TRBV3-1 (or the pseudogene TRBV3-2) to TRBJ1-1, with D maybe TRBD1 (5 bases). V was clipped by 3 bases and J by 10 bases, with 12 bases between them. Germline lookup yields CDR1 LGHDT and CDR2 YNNKEL (reference sequence). There are 12 residues in the CDR3. CDR3 DNA sequence: TGTGCCAGCAGCCAGGGGAGGGGCGGAGCTTTCTTT. Its translation is CASSQGRGGAFF.

The rearrangement links TRBV21-1 to TRBJ2-7; the table calls TRBD2, which could not be checked here. TRBV21-1 is assigned pseudogene status. There are 10 residues in the CDR3. The CDR3 nucleotides read TGTGCCAGCCGTTTAGACGAGCAGTACTTC. Its protein product is CASRLDEQYF.

This clone has more than one count but fewer than ten. The chain uses TRBV6-5 and TRBJ2-7; 8 bases align to TRBD1. This CDR3 contains 14 residues. CDR1 MNHEY and CDR2 SVGAGI come from the germline V gene. V gave up 6 bases and J gave up 1 base; unmatched junction bases: 5. CDR3 in amino acids: CASRRTGGSYEQYF. CDR3 bases: TGTGCCAGCAGGCGTACAGGGGGTTCCTACGAGCAGTACTTC.

This chain's CDR3 is CASSWDRSNYGYTF. The CDR3 bases are TGTGCCAGCAGCTGGGACAGAAGTAACTATGGCTACACCTTC. The chain is built from TRBV5-4 and TRBJ1-2, with 7 bases matching TRBD1. Per germline, CDR1 SGHNT and CDR2 YYREEE (reference sequence). This CDR3 has 14 amino acids. V was pared by 3 bases and J by 1 base, with 3 bases of the junction left unmatched. The full variable domain, completed using reference TRBV5-4 and TRBJ1-2, is ETGVTQSPTHLIKTRGQQVTLRCSSQSGHNTVSWYQQALGQGPQFIFQYYREEENGRGNFPPRFSGLQFPNYSSELNVNALELDDSALYLCASSWDRSNYGYTFGSGTRLTVV.

In DNA, the CDR3 is TGTGCCAGCAGCTTGGAGCAGTGGGGGGTTTTTTATGGCTACACCTTC. Encoded protein: CASSLEQWGVFYGYTF. The chain employs TRBV5-6 and TRBJ1-2; weak D call: TRBD1 (5 bases). This CDR3 contains 16 residues. Trimming removed 0 bases from V and 5 bases from J, with 17 bases in between. Germline assignment: CDR1 SGHDT and CDR2 YYEEEE.

The genes are TRBV7-8 and TRBJ1-1; D unresolved. Germline CDR1 and CDR2: SGHVS and FQNEAQ. This CDR3 has 15 amino acids. Trimming took off 1 base at V and 8 bases at J, with 17 bases between the two ends. CDR3 nucleotide sequence: TGTGCCAGCAGCTTAGGATCCAGTAGACGGAGAGAAGCTTTCTTT. Protein sequence: CASSLGSSRRREAFF.

The genes are TRBV6-6 and TRBJ1-1; no clear D. Trimming left V 2 bases short and J 5 bases short, with 12 bases between. This CDR3 spans 14 amino acids. Germline V gives CDR1 MNHNY, CDR2 SVGAGI (reference sequence). CDR3 in DNA: TGTGCCAGCAGTTACGTCGCGGGGAGGACTGAAGCTTTCTTT. This translates into CASSYVAGRTEAFF.

This clone is a singleton in its sample. The chain couples TRBV19 to TRBJ1-3; weak D call: TRBD1 (5 bases). CDR1 LNHDA and CDR2 SQIVND come from the germline V gene (reference sequence). The CDR3 sequence is 15 residues long. Between the trimmed V and J ends, which lost 7 bases and 8 bases, there was a span of 21 bases. The CDR3 region is CASTSTGVSWDTIYF. The CDR3 nucleotides read TGTGCCAGTACTTCAACGGGGGTCTCTTGGGACACCATATATTTT.

The chain joins TRBV11-1 to TRBJ2-7, with D possibly TRBD1 on 6 matching bases. V dropped 5 bases and J dropped 4 bases, with 15 bases sitting between them. The germline V gene encodes CDR1 SGHAT and CDR2 FQDESV (reference sequence). The CDR3 sequence is 14 residues long. In DNA form, the CDR3 reads TGTGCCAGCAGCCTTGGGGGCAGGGGATACGAGCAGTACTTC. Translating it yields CASSLGGRGYEQYF.

The chain recombines TRBV9 with TRBJ2-2; D perhaps matches TRBD1 (6 bases). Trimming took 2 bases from V and 1 from J, leaving 12 bases between them. The CDR3 consists of 16 residues. From germline, CDR1 is SGDLS and CDR2 YYNGEE. The CDR3 DNA is TGTGCCAGCAGCGTCAACAGGGTTTTGAACACCGGGGAGCTGTTTTTT. Amino acids: CASSVNRVLNTGELFF. Together with reference TRBV9 and TRBJ2-2, the CDR3 gives the full variable domain: DSGVTQTPKHLITATGQRVTLRCSPRSGDLSVYWYQQSLDQGLQFLIQYYNGEERAKGNILERFSAQQFPDLHSELNLSSLELGDSALYFCASSVNRVLNTGELFFGEGSRLTVL.

V usage is TRBV29-1 and J usage is TRBJ1-4, with 7 bases matching TRBD1. The J segment lost 4 bases and the V segment lost 7 bases, leaving 9 bases of the junction unmatched. CDR3 length: 14 amino acids. The germline V gene has CDR1 SQVTM and CDR2 ANQGSEA. The CDR3 loop is CSANEGGFNEKLFF. In DNA form, the CDR3 reads TGCAGCGCAAATGAAGGGGGCTTTAATGAAAAACTGTTTTTT.

As concerns this clone: This sample includes further DNA sequences coding for the same CDR3. The chain uses TRBV6-5 and TRBJ2-7; 10 positions match TRBD1. The CDR3 consists of 12 residues. The germline V gene has CDR1 MNHEY and CDR2 SVGAGI. With V trimmed by 5 bases and J by 6 bases, 1 base remained unmatched. This CDR3 is CASSRTGGEQYF. CDR3 in DNA: TGTGCCAGCAGTCGGACAGGGGGCGAGCAGTACTTC.

CDR3 amino acids: CASSIHRGPAGELFF. DNA for the CDR3: TGTGCCAGTAGTATTCACAGGGGGCCCGCCGGGGAGCTGTTTTTT. This chain links TRBV19 with TRBJ2-2; 9 positions agree with TRBD1. The CDR3 has 15 amino acids. The ends lost 3 bases at V and 6 bases at J; junction bases unmatched: 5. The V gene's germline CDR1 is LNHDA and CDR2 SQIVND (reference sequence).